This T cell receptor beta chain was obtained from a study of T cells in localized non-small cell lung cancer. The method was immunoSEQ multiplex PCR; TCRdb's version includes in-frame clones alone and lacks a portion of them. The sample yields 4,500 to 5,500 clones, 35% to 55% seen once. The CDR3 consists of 14 residues. Germline trimming cut 3 bases from V and 7 bases from J; bases unmatched to any gene: 8. CDR1 SGHDN and CDR2 FVKESK come from the germline V gene. The sequence derives from a man aged 40 to 75 with stage I lung adenocarcinoma. Source: lung tumor tissue, taken before any cancer treatment. The chain carries TRBV14 and TRBJ2-7; 8 bases line up with TRBD1. The CDR3 coding sequence is TGTGCCAGCAGCCAGCTGCAGGGGGCGGGGGAGCAGTACTTC. Its protein is CASSQLQGAGEQYF.